A few counts support the clone carrying this T cell receptor (beta chain). The antigen is undetermined. The CDR3 runs to 8 residues. Trimming took 7 bases from V and 11 from J, leaving 6 bases between them. Per the germline V gene, CDR1 is SGHRS and CDR2 is YFSETQ. This entry is derived from a study of T-cell memory formation after mild COVID-19. Across the study: Each donor largely had its own TCR clusters. Study outcomes and limitations: Contracting clones localized mainly to CM and EM when CD4+ and mainly to EMRA when CD8+.

One entry per CDR3 protein, called by TCRdb with MiXCR from the 5' RACE reads. Seen here are roughly 550,000 distinct CDR3 sequences, around 21% observed once, and the top ten hold roughly an eighth. The genes are TRBV5-1 and TRBJ1-1; D is unclear. The sample was PBMCs or a T cell subset sorted from them (not recorded which). This sequence was found in an adult woman who had mild COVID-19 (a few samples of this study predate the infection). Cell type and time point are not known. The CDR3 loop is CASGGAFF. In DNA form, the CDR3 reads TGCGCCAGCGGAGGGGCTTTCTTT.